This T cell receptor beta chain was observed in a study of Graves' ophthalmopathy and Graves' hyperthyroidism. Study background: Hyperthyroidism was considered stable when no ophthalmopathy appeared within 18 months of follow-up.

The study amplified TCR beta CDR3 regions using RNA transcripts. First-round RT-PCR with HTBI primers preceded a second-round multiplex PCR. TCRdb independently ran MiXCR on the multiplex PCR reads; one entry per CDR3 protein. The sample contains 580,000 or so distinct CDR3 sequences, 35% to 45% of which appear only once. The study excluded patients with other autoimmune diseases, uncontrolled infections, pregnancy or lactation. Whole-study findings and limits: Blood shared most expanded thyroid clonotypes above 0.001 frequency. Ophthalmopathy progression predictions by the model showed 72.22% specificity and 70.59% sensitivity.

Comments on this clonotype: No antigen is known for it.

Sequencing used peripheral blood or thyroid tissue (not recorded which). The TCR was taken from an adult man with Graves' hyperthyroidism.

CDR3 sequence (DNA): TGCGCCAGCAGCCAAGCCCCGCAGGGCAACGAGCAGTACTTC. Encoded protein: CASSQAPQGNEQYF. This rearrangement joins TRBV4-3 to TRBJ2-7; D perhaps matches TRBD1 (5 bases). This CDR3 has 14 residues. Germline CDR1 LGHNA, CDR2 YSLEER. Trimming removed 1 base from V and 5 bases from J, with 12 bases in between.